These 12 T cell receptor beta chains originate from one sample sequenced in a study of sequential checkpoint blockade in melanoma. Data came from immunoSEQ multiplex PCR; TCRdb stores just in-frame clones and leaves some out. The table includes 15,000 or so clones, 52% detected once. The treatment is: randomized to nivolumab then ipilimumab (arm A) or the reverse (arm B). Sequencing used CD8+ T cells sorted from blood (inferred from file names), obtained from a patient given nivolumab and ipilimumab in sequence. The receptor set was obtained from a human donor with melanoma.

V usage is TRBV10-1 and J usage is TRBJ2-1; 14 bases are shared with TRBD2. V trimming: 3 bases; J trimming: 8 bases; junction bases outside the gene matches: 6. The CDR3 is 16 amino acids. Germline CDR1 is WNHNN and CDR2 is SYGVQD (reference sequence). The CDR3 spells CASSDQTSGRGYEQFF. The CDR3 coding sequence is TGCGCCAGCAGTGACCAGACTAGCGGGAGGGGATATGAGCAGTTCTTC.

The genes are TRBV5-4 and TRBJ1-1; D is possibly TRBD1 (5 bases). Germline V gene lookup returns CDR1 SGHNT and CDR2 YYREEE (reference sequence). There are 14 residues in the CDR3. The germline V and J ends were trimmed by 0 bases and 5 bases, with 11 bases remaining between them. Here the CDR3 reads CASSLERGGTEAFF. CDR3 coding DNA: TGTGCCAGCAGCTTGGAAAGGGGTGGAACTGAAGCTTTCTTT.

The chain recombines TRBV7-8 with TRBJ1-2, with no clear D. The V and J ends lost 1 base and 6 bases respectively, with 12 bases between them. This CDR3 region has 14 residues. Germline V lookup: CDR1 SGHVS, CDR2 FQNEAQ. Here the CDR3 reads CASSLGRQVDGYTF. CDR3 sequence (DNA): TGTGCCAGCAGCTTAGGAAGACAAGTAGATGGCTACACCTTC.

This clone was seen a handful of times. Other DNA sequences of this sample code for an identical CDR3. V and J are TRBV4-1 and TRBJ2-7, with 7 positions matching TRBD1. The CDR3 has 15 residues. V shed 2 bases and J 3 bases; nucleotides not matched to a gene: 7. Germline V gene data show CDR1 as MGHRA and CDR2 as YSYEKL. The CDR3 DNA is TGCGCCAGCAGCCAAACTTCGGGACAGTACTACGAGCAGTACTTC. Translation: CASSQTSGQYYEQYF.

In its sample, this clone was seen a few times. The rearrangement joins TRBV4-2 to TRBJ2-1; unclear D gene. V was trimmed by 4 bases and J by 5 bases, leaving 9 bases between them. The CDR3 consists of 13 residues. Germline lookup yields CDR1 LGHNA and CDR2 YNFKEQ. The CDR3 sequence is CASSLFTDNEQFF. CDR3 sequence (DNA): TGTGCCAGCAGCCTCTTCACGGACAATGAGCAGTTCTTC.

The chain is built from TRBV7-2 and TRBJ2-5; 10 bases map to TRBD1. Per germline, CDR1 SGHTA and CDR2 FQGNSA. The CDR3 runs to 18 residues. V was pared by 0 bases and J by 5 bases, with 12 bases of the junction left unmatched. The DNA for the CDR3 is TGTGCCAGCAGCTTAGCGCGTCGAGGGACAGGGGACGGGGAGACCCAGTACTTC. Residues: CASSLARRGTGDGETQYF.

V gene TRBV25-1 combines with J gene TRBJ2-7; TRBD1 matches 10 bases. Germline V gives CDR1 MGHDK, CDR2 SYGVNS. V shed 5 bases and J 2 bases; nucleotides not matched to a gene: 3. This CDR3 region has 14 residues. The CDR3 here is CASSPGTGAYEQYF. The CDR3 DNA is TGTGCCAGCAGTCCCGGGACAGGGGCCTACGAGCAGTACTTC.

CDR3 coding DNA: TGTGCCAGCAGTTACTCGACAGCTAATCAGCCCCAGCATTTT. This encodes CASSYSTANQPQHF. This sequence joins TRBV6-5 and TRBJ1-5; a possible D gene is TRBD1 (5 bases). Germline V lookup: CDR1 MNHEY, CDR2 SVGAGI. V lost 0 bases to trimming and J lost 4 bases, with 7 bases between them. This CDR3 is built from 14 residues.

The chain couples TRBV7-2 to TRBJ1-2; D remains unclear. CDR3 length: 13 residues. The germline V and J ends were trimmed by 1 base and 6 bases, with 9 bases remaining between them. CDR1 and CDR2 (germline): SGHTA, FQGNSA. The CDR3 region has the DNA TGTGCCAGCAGCTTAGTATGGGAGAATGGCTACACCTTC. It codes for CASSLVWENGYTF.

As DNA, the CDR3 is TGTGCCAGCACCTTGAGGGACAGGCTGAACACTGAAGCTTTCTTT. The encoded protein is CASTLRDRLNTEAFF. The chain links TRBV11-2 to TRBJ1-1, with 8 nucleotides matching TRBD1. V shed 7 bases, J shed 0 bases, and the junction held 7 bases outside the gene matches. CDR1 and CDR2 (germline): SGHAT, FQNNGV. The length of the CDR3 is 15 residues.

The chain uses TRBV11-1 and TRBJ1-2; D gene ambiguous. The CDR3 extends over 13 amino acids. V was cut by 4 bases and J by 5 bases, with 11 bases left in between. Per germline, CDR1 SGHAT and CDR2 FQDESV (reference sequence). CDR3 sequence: CASSSLGRYGYTF. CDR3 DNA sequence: TGTGCCAGCAGCTCCCTGGGCCGGTATGGCTACACCTTC.

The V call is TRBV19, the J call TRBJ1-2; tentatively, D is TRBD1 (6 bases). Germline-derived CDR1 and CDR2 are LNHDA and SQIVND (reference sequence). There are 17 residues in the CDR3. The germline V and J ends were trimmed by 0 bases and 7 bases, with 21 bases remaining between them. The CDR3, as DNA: TGTGCCAGTAGTATAGATTTCGTATCTCCTACAGGGTTTGGCTACACCTTC. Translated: CASSIDFVSPTGFGYTF.